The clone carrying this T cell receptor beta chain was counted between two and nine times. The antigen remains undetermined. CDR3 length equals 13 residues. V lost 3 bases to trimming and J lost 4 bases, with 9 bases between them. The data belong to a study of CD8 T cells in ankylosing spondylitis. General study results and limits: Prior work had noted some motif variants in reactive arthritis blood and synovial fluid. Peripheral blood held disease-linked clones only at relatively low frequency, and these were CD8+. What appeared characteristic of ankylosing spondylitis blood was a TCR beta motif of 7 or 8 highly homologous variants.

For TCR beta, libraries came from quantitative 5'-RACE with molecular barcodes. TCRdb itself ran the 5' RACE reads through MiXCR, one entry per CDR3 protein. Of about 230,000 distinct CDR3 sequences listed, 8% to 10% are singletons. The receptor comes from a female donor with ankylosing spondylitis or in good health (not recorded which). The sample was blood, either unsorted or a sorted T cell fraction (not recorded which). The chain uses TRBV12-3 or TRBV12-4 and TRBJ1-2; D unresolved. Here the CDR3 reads CASSFGSSYGYTF. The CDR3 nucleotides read TGTGCCAGCAGTTTTGGCAGTTCCTATGGCTACACCTTC.